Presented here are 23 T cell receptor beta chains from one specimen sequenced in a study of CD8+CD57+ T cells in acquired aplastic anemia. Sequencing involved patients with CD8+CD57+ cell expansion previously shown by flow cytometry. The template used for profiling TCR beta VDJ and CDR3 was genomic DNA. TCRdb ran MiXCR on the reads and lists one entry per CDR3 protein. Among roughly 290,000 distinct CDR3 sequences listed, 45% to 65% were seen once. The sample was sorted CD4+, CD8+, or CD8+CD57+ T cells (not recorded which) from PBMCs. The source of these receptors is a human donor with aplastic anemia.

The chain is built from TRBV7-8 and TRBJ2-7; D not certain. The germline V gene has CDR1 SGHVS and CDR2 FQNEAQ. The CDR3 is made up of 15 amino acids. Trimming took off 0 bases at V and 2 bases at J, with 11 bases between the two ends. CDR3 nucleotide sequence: TGTGCCAGCAGCTTAGCGGGAATTAAGGCCTACGAGCAGTACTTC. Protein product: CASSLAGIKAYEQYF.

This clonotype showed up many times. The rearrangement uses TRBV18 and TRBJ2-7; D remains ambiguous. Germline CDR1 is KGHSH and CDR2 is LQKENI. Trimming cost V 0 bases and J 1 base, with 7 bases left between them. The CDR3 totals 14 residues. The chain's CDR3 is CASSPPSKSYEQYF. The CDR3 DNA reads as TGTGCCAGCTCACCACCATCAAAATCCTACGAGCAGTACTTC.

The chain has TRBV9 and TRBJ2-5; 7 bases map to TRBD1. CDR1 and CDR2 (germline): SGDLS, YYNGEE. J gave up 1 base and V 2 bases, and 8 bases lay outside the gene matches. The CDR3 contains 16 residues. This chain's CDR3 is CASSVPTGRGQETQYF. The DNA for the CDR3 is TGTGCCAGCAGCGTGCCGACAGGGAGAGGCCAAGAGACCCAGTACTTC.

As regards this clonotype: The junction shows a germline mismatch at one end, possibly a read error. For the CDR3, the DNA is TGTGCTAGCAGCAAGGACAGGGGGTGGGGTGAGCAGTTCTTC. Translated: CASSKDRGWGEQFF. The V call is TRBV7-7, the J call TRBJ2-1, with TRBD1 identical over 10 bases. There are 14 residues in the CDR3. CDR1 and CDR2 from the germline V gene are SSHAT and FNYEAQ (reference sequence).

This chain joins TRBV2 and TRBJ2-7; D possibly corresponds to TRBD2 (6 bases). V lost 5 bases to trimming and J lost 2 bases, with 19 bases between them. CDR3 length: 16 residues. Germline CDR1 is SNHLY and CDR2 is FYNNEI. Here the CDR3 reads CASSTGRDFATYEQYF. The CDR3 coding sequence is TGTGCCAGCAGTACGGGCCGGGACTTTGCGACCTACGAGCAGTACTTC. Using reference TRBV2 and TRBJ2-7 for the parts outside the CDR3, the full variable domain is EPEVTQTPSHQVTQMGQEVILRCVPISNHLYFYWYRQILGQKVEFLVSFYNNEISEKSEIFDDQFSVERPDGSNFTLKIRSTKLEDSAMYFCASSTGRDFATYEQYFGPGTRLTVT.

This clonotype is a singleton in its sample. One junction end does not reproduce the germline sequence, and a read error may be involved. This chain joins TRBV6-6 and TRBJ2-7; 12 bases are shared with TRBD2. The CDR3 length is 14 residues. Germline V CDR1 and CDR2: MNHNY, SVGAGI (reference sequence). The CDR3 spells CASSPSSGGAYVDF. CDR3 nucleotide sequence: TGTGCCAGCAGCCCTTCTAGCGGGGGGGCCTACGTCGACTTC.

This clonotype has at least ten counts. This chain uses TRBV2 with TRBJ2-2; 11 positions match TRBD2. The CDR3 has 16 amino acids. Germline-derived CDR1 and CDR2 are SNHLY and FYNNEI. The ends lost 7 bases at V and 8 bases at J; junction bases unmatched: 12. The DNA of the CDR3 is TGTGCCAGCAAACAACTAGCGGGAGTGGTGACGGGGGAGCTGTTTTTT. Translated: CASKQLAGVVTGELFF. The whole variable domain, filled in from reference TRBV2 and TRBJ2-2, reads EPEVTQTPSHQVTQMGQEVILRCVPISNHLYFYWYRQILGQKVEFLVSFYNNEISEKSEIFDDQFSVERPDGSNFTLKIRSTKLEDSAMYFCASKQLAGVVTGELFFGEGSRLTVL.

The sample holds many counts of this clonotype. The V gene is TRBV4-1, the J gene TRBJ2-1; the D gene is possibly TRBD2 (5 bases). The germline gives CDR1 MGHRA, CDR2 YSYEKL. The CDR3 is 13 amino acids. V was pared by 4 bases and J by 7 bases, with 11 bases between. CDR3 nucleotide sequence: TGCGCCAGCAGCCCTAGCCCGGAGAATGAGCAGTTCTTC. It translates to CASSPSPENEQFF.

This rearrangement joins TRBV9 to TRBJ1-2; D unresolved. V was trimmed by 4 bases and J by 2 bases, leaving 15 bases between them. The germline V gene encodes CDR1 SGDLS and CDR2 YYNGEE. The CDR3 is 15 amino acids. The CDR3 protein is CASSPWTSTNYGYTF. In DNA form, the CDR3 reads TGTGCCAGCAGCCCCTGGACCAGTACCAACTATGGCTACACCTTC.

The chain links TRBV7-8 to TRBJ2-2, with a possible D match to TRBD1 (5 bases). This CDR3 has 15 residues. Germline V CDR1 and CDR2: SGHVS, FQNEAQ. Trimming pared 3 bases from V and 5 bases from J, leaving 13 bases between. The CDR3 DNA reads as TGTGCCAGCAGCTTGGGTGGGGCGACGACCGGGGAGCTGTTTTTT. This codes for CASSLGGATTGELFF.

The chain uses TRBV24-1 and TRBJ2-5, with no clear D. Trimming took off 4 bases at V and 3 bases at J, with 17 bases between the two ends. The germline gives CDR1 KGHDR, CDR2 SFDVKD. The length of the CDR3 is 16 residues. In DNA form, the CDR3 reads TGTGCCACCAGTGACCTTCCGGGTTTGGGGAAAGAGACCCAGTACTTC. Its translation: CATSDLPGLGKETQYF.

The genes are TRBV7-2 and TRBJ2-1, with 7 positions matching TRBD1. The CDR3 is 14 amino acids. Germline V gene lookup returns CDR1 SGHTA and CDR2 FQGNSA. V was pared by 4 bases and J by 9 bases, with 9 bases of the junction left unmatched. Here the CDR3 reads CASSSETGTPEQFF. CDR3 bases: TGTGCCAGCAGCTCAGAGACAGGGACCCCTGAGCAGTTCTTC.

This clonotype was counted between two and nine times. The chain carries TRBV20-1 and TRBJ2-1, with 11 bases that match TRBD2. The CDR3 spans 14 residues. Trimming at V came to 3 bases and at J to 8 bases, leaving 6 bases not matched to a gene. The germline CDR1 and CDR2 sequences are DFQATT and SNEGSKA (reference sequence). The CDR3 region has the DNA TGCAGTGCTAGGGGACTAGCGGAATGGGATGAGCAGTTCTTC. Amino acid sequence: CSARGLAEWDEQFF.

CDR3 in amino acids: CASSLAGDDNEQFF. DNA for the CDR3: TGCGCCAGCAGTTTAGCGGGAGATGACAATGAGCAGTTCTTC. This rearrangement joins TRBV10-1 to TRBJ2-1, with TRBD2 identical over 9 bases. The V gene's germline CDR1 is WNHNN and CDR2 SYGVQD (reference sequence). This CDR3 contains 14 residues. Trimming took 5 bases from V and 5 from J; bases not matched to a gene: 4.

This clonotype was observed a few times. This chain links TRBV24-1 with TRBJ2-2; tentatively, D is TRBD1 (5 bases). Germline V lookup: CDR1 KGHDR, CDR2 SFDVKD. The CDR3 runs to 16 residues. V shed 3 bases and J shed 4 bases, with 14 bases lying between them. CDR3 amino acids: CATSDHPTQGTGELFF. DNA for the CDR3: TGTGCCACCAGTGATCATCCGACCCAGGGCACCGGGGAGCTGTTTTTT.

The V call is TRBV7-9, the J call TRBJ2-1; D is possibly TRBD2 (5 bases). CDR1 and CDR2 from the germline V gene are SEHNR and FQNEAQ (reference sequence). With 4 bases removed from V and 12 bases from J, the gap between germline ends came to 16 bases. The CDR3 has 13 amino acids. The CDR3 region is CASSSEAEVGQFF. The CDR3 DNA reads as TGTGCCAGCAGCTCCGAGGCGGAGGTAGGGCAGTTCTTC. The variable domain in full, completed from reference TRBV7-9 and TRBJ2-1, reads DTGVSQNPRHKITKRGQNVTFRCDPISEHNRLYWYRQTLGQGPEFLTYFQNEAQLEKSRLLSDRFSAERPKGSFSTLEIQRTEQGDSAMYLCASSSEAEVGQFFGPGTRLTVL.

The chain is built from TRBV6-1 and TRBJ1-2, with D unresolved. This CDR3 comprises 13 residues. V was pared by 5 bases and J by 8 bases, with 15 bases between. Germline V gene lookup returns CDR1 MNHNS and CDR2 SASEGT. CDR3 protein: CASSLYRTFGYTF. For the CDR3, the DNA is TGTGCCAGCAGTCTCTATAGGACGTTCGGCTACACCTTC.

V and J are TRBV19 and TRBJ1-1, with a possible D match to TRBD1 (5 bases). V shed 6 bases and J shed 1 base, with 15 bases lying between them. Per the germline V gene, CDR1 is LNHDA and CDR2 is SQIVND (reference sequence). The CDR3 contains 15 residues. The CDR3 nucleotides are TGTGCCAGTAGCTACTTCTTCGGGGGGAACACTGAAGCTTTCTTT. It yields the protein CASSYFFGGNTEAFF.

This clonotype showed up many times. The CDR3 sequence is CASSYTRSLYNEQFF. The CDR3 DNA sequence: TGTGCCAGCAGTTACACCCGAAGTCTGTACAATGAGCAGTTCTTC. This chain joins TRBV6-5 and TRBJ2-1; no definite D call. This CDR3 is 15 amino acids long. Trimming removed 2 bases at V and 4 bases at J, with 12 bases between. Germline V gene lookup returns CDR1 MNHEY and CDR2 SVGAGI.

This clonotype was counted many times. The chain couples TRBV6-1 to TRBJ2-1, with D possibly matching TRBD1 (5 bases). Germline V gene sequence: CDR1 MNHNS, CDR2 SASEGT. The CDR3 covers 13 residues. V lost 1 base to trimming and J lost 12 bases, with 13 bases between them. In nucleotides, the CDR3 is TGTGCCAGCAGTGAAGTGTTCAGGGTGTGGCAGTTCTTC. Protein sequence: CASSEVFRVWQFF.

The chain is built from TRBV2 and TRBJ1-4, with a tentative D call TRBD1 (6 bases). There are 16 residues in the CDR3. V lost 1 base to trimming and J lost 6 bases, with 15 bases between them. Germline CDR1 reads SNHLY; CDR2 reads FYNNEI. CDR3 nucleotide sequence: TGTGCCAGCAGTGAAGTGTTGGGGGGGCAAGATGAAAAACTGTTTTTT. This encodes CASSEVLGGQDEKLFF.

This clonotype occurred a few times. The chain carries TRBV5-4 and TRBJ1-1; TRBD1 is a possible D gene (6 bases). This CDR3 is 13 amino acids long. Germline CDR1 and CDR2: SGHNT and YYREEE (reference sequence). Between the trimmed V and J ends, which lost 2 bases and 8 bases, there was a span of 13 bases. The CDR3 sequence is CASSFDDRIEAFF. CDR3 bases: TGTGCCAGCAGCTTCGACGACAGGATCGAAGCTTTCTTT.

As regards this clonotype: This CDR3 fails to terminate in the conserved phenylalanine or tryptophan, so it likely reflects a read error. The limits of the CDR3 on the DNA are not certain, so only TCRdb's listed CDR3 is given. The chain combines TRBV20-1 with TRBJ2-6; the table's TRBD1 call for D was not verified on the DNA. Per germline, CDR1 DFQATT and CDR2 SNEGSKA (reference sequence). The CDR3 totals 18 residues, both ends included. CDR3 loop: CSARDLQGSTSGANVLVL.